The source of this T cell receptor beta chain is a study of low-dose radiotherapy and immunotherapy resistance in tumors. As for the study in general: The patients were given nivolumab 240 mg every two weeks and ipilimumab 1 mg/kg every six weeks, through an intravenous route. Administration of intravenous cyclophosphamide at 200 mg/m2 took place every two weeks, one day before radiation and immunotherapy.

This clonotype was counted at least ten times. The length of the CDR3 is 15 residues. Germline V lookup: CDR1 SGDLS, CDR2 YYNGEE. V shed 6 bases, J shed 5 bases, and the junction held 9 bases outside the gene matches. Described time point: before trial treatment. Primers used for first-strand cDNA, a TRAV- and TRBV-specific set, covered both alpha and beta chains. A constant-region primer paired with the V-primer adapter amplified TCRs over approximately 19 PCR cycles. MiXCR, applied by TCRdb to the reads, yields one record per CDR3 protein. The data hold about 71,000 distinct CDR3 sequences, with around 32% observed a single time.

This specimen consisted of PBMCs, obtained before treatment. The TCR originated in a female donor with ovarian cancer. V usage is TRBV9 and J usage is TRBJ2-2, with TRBD1 identical over 8 bases. The CDR3 bases are TGTGCCAGCACGCTGACAGGGGATAAGACCGGGGAGCTGTTTTTT. Residues: CASTLTGDKTGELFF.